This record concerns one T cell receptor (beta chain) sequence. Its antigen is as yet unknown. CD45RA-negative memory and CD45RA+ naive subsets were split from the CD4+ cells. The sample comes from a study of shared clonotypes between healthy human individuals. The CDR3 length is 15 residues. Germline values: CDR1 KGHSH, CDR2 LQKENI. Between the trimmed V and J ends, which lost 2 bases and 3 bases, there was a span of 10 bases. Produced via immunoSEQ multiplex PCR; TCRdb's table is partial and in-frame only. The sample carries hundreds of thousands of clones, 73% recorded once. The study's findings and limits: A few donors held 5% to 5.5% of naive CD4 clonotypes in common.

The TCR was taken from a woman aged 25 to 39 in good health. The sequencing sample was made of memory CD4+ T cells sorted from blood. This sample's subset: CD45RA-negative fraction. The chain has TRBV18 and TRBJ2-2, with D possibly matching TRBD1 (6 bases). The CDR3 spells CASSPYPGDTGELFF. The CDR3 bases are TGTGCCAGCTCACCATACCCAGGGGACACCGGGGAGCTGTTTTTT.